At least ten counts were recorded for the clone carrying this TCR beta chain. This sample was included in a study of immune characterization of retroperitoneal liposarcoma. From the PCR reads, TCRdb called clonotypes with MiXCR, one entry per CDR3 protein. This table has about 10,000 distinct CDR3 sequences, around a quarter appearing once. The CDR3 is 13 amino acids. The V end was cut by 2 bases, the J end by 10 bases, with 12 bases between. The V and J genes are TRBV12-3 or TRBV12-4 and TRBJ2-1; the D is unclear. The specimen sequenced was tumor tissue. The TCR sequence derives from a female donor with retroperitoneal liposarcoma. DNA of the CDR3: TGTGCCAGCAGTTTAACACAATCCAGCGAGCAGTTCTTC. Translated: CASSLTQSSEQFF.